This entry concerns a single TCR beta chain. How the authors handled the data: Using reference gene primer amplification, nucleated cell counts were estimated. The data were produced by immunoSEQ multiplex PCR, yet TCRdb's version contains in-frame clones alone and is incomplete. Clone size and V and J calls were adopted from that table, with D and trimming inferred from the DNA. The data hold under 300,000 clones, with approximately 87% observed a single time. This sample stems from a study of blood T cell repertoires in COVID-19. Study context: Specimens from acute and convalescent COVID-19 originated in the United States, Italy and Spain. From T cells, B-cell-depleted T cells, or PBMCs came the material, which was cDNA or gDNA.

After removal of 1 base from V and 8 bases from J, the junction contained 9 bases not matched to a gene. The CDR3 is 15 amino acids. Germline values: CDR1 MDHEN, CDR2 SYDVKM. The clonotype comes from a man in his sixties with acute or convalescent COVID-19. The genes are TRBV28 and TRBJ2-3; 7 bases are shared with TRBD2. Sequenced input: peripheral blood. The CDR3, as DNA: TGTGCCAGCAGTTTATTGGGGCGGGAGCGTGGTACGCAGTATTTT. Translating it yields CASSLLGRERGTQYF.